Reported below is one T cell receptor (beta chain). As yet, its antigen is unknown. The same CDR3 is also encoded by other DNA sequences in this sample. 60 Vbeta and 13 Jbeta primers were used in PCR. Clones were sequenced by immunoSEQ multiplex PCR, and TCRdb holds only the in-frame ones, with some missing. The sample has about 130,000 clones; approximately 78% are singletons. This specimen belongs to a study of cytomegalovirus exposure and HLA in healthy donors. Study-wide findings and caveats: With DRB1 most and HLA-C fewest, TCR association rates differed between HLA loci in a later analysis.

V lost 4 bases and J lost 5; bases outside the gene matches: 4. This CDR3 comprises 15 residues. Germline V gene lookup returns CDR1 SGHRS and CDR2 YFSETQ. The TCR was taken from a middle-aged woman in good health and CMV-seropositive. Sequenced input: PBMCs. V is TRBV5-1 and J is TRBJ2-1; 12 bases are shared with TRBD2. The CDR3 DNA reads TGCGCCAGCAGCCTTGGACTAGCGGGAAACAATGAGCAGTTCTTC. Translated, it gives CASSLGLAGNNEQFF.